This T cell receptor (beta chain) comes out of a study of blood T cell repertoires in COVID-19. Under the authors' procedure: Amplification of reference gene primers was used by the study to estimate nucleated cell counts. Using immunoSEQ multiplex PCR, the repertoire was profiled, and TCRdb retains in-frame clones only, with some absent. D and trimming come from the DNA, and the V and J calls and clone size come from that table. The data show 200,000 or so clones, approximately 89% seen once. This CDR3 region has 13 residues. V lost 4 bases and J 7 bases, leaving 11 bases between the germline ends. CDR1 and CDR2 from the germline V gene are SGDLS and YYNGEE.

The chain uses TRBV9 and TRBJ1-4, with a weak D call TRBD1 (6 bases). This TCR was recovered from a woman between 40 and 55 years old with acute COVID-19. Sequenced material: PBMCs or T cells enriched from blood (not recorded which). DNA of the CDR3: TGTGCCAGCAGCCGGGGGGCAGGTGAAAAACTGTTTTTT. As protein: CASSRGAGEKLFF. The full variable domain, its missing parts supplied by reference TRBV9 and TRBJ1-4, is DSGVTQTPKHLITATGQRVTLRCSPRSGDLSVYWYQQSLDQGLQFLIQYYNGEERAKGNILERFSAQQFPDLHSELNLSSLELGDSALYFCASSRGAGEKLFFGSGTQLSVL.